This is a list of T cell receptor beta chains from one sample in a study of blood T cell repertoires in COVID-19. Assay: immunoSEQ multiplex PCR; the TCRdb copy retains only in-frame clones and omits some. The table has about 57,000 clones, roughly 88% seen once; the top ten hold 4.5% to 6%. The sequenced material came from peripheral blood. These receptors were taken from a human donor in a cohort sampled during active COVID-19. Each CDR3 is given with its conserved first and last residue. The D gene is left open where the match is weak. Where a row states a size, it is once, few, many or the class of an expanded clone; other rows omit it.

v_call	j_call	clone_size	d_call	cdr3_aa	cdr3_nt
TRBV18	TRBJ1-4	.	TRBD1	CASSATGVDEKLFF	TGTGCCAGCTCCGCCACAGGGGTTGATGAAAAACTGTTTTTT
TRBV2	TRBJ2-2	.	TRBD2	CASSELAGNTGELFF	TGTGCCAGCAGTGAACTAGCGGGGAACACCGGGGAGCTGTTTTTT
TRBV7-8	TRBJ1-1	once	.	CASSFFFGGDTEAFF	TGTGCCAGCAGCTTCTTTTTCGGAGGGGACACTGAAGCTTTCTTT
TRBV6-5	TRBJ2-7	once	.	CASRLGMAVPHEQYF	TGTGCCAGCAGACTAGGAATGGCCGTGCCCCACGAGCAGTACTTC
TRBV4-2	TRBJ1-2	.	.	CASSQEILGGANGYTF	TGTGCCAGCAGCCAAGAGATTCTTGGGGGGGCGAATGGCTACACCTTC
TRBV20-1	TRBJ2-5	few	.	CSARTTTQYF	TGCAGTGCTAGAACAACGACCCAGTACTTC
TRBV7-2	TRBJ1-4	.	.	CASSDGGTTNEKLFF	TGTGCCAGCAGCGACGGCGGGACTACGAATGAAAAACTGTTTTTT
TRBV19	TRBJ1-5	.	.	CASSIEALASNQPQHF	TGTGCCAGTAGTATCGAGGCCCTTGCTAGCAATCAGCCCCAGCATTTT
TRBV14	TRBJ1-4	.	TRBD1	CASSRGLIVNEKLFF	TGTGCCAGTTCGAGGGGGCTTATCGTGAATGAAAAACTGTTTTTT
TRBV7-9	TRBJ1-2	.	.	CASSLAPDSNYGYTF	TGTGCCAGCAGCTTAGCTCCGGACAGTAACTATGGCTACACCTTC
TRBV2	TRBJ2-5	.	TRBD2	CASRASGGETQYF	TGTGCCAGCAGGGCTAGCGGGGGGGAGACCCAGTACTTC
TRBV20-1	TRBJ2-3	.	.	CSASDPFRGTQYF	TGCAGTGCTAGTGACCCATTCAGAGGTACGCAGTATTTT
TRBV6-5	TRBJ1-2	.	.	CASSYSGGGYYGYTF	TGTGCCAGCAGTTACTCAGGGGGTGGCTACTATGGCTACACCTTC
TRBV4-1	TRBJ1-2	.	.	CASSQDPTGGYTF	TGCGCCAGCAGCCAAGATCCCACAGGTGGCTACACCTTC
TRBV29-1	TRBJ1-4	.	TRBD1	CSVASPRGRMGRGRSTNEKLFF	TGCAGCGTTGCAAGCCCTAGGGGACGGATGGGTAGGGGGCGATCAACTAATGAAAAACTGTTTTTT
TRBV5-1	TRBJ1-6	.	TRBD1	CASSTRQGRNSPLHF	TGCGCCAGCAGCACAAGACAGGGCCGGAACTCACCCCTCCACTTT
TRBV4-1	TRBJ1-3	.	.	CASSPGQPYSGNTIYF	TGCGCCAGCAGCCCTGGACAGCCCTACTCTGGAAACACCATATATTTT
TRBV5-5	TRBJ2-2	.	.	CASSLMGPNTGELFF	TGTGCCAGCAGCTTGATGGGGCCTAACACCGGGGAGCTGTTTTTT
TRBV11-2	TRBJ1-1	.	.	CASSLGQLTQAFF	TGTGCCAGCAGCCTAGGACAGCTTACCCAAGCTTTCTTT
TRBV5-5	TRBJ2-7	.	TRBD2	CASSLGPAGTNYEQYF	TGTGCCAGCAGCTTGGGTCCAGCGGGAACGAACTACGAGCAGTACTTC
TRBV5-6	TRBJ1-1	.	TRBD1	CASSLMTGTYTEAFF	TGTGCCAGCAGCTTGATGACAGGGACGTACACTGAAGCTTTCTTT
TRBV11-1	TRBJ1-2	.	.	CASSLQENYGYTF	TGTGCCAGCAGCTTACAGGAAAACTATGGCTACACCTTC
TRBV4-1	TRBJ2-7	.	.	CASSPRGRYYEQYF	TGCGCCAGCAGCCCGAGGGGGAGATACTACGAGCAGTACTTC
TRBV7-9	TRBJ1-4	.	TRBD1	CASSTGQGANEKLFF	TGTGCCAGCAGCACAGGACAGGGTGCTAATGAAAAACTGTTTTTT
TRBV6-5	TRBJ2-7	few	TRBD1	CASSQIRQGNYEQYF	TGTGCCAGCAGCCAAATCCGACAGGGGAACTACGAGCAGTACTTC
TRBV29-1	TRBJ2-1	.	.	CSGSYNNEQFF	TGCAGCGGTTCCTATAACAATGAGCAGTTCTTC
TRBV7-2	TRBJ1-3	.	.	CASGSGTAGNTIYF	TGTGCCAGCGGGAGCGGAACCGCCGGAAACACCATATATTTT
TRBV4-3	TRBJ2-1	few	TRBD2	CASSQDKLAGGPQFF	TGCGCCAGCAGCCAAGATAAGCTAGCGGGGGGGCCGCAGTTCTTC
TRBV7-9	TRBJ2-7	.	TRBD1	CASSVPQGAVNEQYF	TGTGCCAGCAGCGTCCCCCAGGGGGCTGTAAACGAGCAGTACTTC
TRBV7-9	TRBJ2-1	.	TRBD2	CASSDTSGVEQFF	TGTGCCAGCAGCGATACTAGCGGAGTAGAGCAGTTCTTC
TRBV6-1	TRBJ2-1	.	TRBD1	CASSEKGTGGGNEQFF	TGTGCCAGCAGTGAAAAAGGGACAGGGGGCGGGAATGAGCAGTTCTTC